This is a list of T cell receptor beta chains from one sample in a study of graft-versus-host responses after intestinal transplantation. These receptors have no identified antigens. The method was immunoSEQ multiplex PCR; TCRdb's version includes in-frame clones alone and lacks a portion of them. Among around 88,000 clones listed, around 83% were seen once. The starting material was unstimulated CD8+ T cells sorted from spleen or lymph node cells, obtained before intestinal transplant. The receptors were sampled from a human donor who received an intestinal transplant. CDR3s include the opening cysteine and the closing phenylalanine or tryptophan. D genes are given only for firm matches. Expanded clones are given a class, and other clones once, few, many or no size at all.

CDR3 DNA: TGTGCCAGCAGCTCGGCTTTAGCGGGAGTAGATGAGCAGTTCTTC; CDR3 protein: CASSSALAGVDEQFF; J gene: TRBJ2-1; clone size: -; D gene: TRBD2; V gene: TRBV7-3
CDR3 DNA: TGTGCCAGCAGCTTAAATACCCGAGGAGGAGTTTATGGCTACACCTTC; CDR3 protein: CASSLNTRGGVYGYTF; J gene: TRBJ1-2; clone size: -; D gene: -; V gene: TRBV7-2
CDR3 DNA: TGCGCCAGCAGCCAAGAACGAGCCTATGGCTACACCTTC; CDR3 protein: CASSQERAYGYTF; J gene: TRBJ1-2; clone size: -; D gene: -; V gene: TRBV4-1
CDR3 DNA: TGTGCCAGTGCCGACTCAAACACCGGGGAGCTGTTTTTT; CDR3 protein: CASADSNTGELFF; J gene: TRBJ2-2; clone size: few; D gene: -; V gene: TRBV9
CDR3 DNA: TGCGCCAGCAGCCCAGGGTCAGGGCTTGGCTACACCTTC; CDR3 protein: CASSPGSGLGYTF; J gene: TRBJ1-2; clone size: -; D gene: -; V gene: TRBV5-1
CDR3 DNA: TGTGCCAGCAGCTTAGAGTCAGTCATTCATAATGAAAAACTGTTTTTT; CDR3 protein: CASSLESVIHNEKLFF; J gene: TRBJ1-4; clone size: -; D gene: -; V gene: TRBV7-2
CDR3 DNA: TGTGCCAGCAGTGAACAGTGGACAGTCTACGAGCAGTACTTC; CDR3 protein: CASSEQWTVYEQYF; J gene: TRBJ2-7; clone size: -; D gene: -; V gene: TRBV2
CDR3 DNA: TGTGCCAGCAGCTCGACAGGGGCGTCCTACGAGCAGTACTTC; CDR3 protein: CASSSTGASYEQYF; J gene: TRBJ2-7; clone size: -; D gene: TRBD1; V gene: TRBV13
CDR3 DNA: TGTGCCAGCAGTTTAACTGGTAGCAATCAGCCCCAGCATTTT; CDR3 protein: CASSLTGSNQPQHF; J gene: TRBJ1-5; clone size: -; D gene: -; V gene: TRBV28
CDR3 DNA: TGTGCCAGCAGTGCCCGGGCGGTCGAGAGCGGGGCCGACACCGGGGAGCTGTTTTTT; CDR3 protein: CASSARAVESGADTGELFF; J gene: TRBJ2-2; clone size: -; D gene: TRBD2; V gene: TRBV28
CDR3 DNA: TGTGCCAGCAGTTTTAACCTGGATGAGGAGGCCTACGAGCAGTACTTC; CDR3 protein: CASSFNLDEEAYEQYF; J gene: TRBJ2-7; clone size: few; D gene: -; V gene: TRBV28
CDR3 DNA: TGTGCCAGCAGCCCACGACAGGGTACTACCTACGAGCAGTACTTC; CDR3 protein: CASSPRQGTTYEQYF; J gene: TRBJ2-7; clone size: -; D gene: TRBD1; V gene: TRBV11-1
CDR3 DNA: TGTGCCAGCAGCTCTCAGGGAAGTATCGCGGCGGATACGCAGTATTTT; CDR3 protein: CASSSQGSIAADTQYF; J gene: TRBJ2-3; clone size: few; D gene: -; V gene: TRBV7-9
CDR3 DNA: TGTGCCAGCAGCAACCGACAGGGAAATTTAACTGAAGCTTTCTTT; CDR3 protein: CASSNRQGNLTEAFF; J gene: TRBJ1-1; clone size: -; D gene: TRBD1; V gene: TRBV9
CDR3 DNA: TGTGCCAGCAGCTCGGCAGGGGGCCCAAAAAAAGGTTCACCCCTCCACTTT; CDR3 protein: CASSSAGGPKKGSPLHF; J gene: TRBJ1-6; clone size: -; D gene: TRBD1; V gene: TRBV5-6
CDR3 DNA: TGTGCCAGCAGTGAACAGGGGAATCAGCCCCAGCATTTT; CDR3 protein: CASSEQGNQPQHF; J gene: TRBJ1-5; clone size: -; D gene: TRBD1; V gene: TRBV9
CDR3 DNA: TGTGCCAGCAGGGGGGGCACAGATACGCAGTATTTT; CDR3 protein: CASRGGTDTQYF; J gene: TRBJ2-3; clone size: -; D gene: -; V gene: TRBV9
CDR3 DNA: TGTGCCTCCCAAGGGGACGACGGTAATTCACCCCTCCACTTT; CDR3 protein: CASQGDDGNSPLHF; J gene: TRBJ1-6; clone size: -; D gene: -; V gene: TRBV9
CDR3 DNA: TGCGCCAGCAGTGAGGTGGGAGACAAACTGTTTTTT; CDR3 protein: CASSEVGDKLFF; J gene: TRBJ1-4; clone size: few; D gene: -; V gene: TRBV10-2
CDR3 DNA: TGTGCCAGTAGTATACTAGCGGGAGGACCCTACGAGCAGTACTTC; CDR3 protein: CASSILAGGPYEQYF; J gene: TRBJ2-7; clone size: -; D gene: TRBD2; V gene: TRBV19
CDR3 DNA: TGTGCCAGCAGCCCTTTACTAGCGGGAGAGTTTGGCGCAGATACGCAGTATTTT; CDR3 protein: CASSPLLAGEFGADTQYF; J gene: TRBJ2-3; clone size: once; D gene: TRBD2; V gene: TRBV5-4
CDR3 DNA: TGTGCCAGCAGTGAAAGCGGGGGGACCAATGAGCAGTTCTTC; CDR3 protein: CASSESGGTNEQFF; J gene: TRBJ2-1; clone size: -; D gene: TRBD2; V gene: TRBV2
CDR3 DNA: TGTGCCAGCAGCTTCGGGACAGTCTACGAGCAGTACTTC; CDR3 protein: CASSFGTVYEQYF; J gene: TRBJ2-7; clone size: -; D gene: TRBD1; V gene: TRBV5-6